Listed here are 12 T cell receptor beta chains from one sample, sequenced in a study of tissue T cells after allogeneic stem cell transplantation. Sequencing was performed with immunoSEQ multiplex PCR; in TCRdb, only in-frame clones are kept and a portion is missing. The data hold 4,000 to 6,000 clones, with 30% to 35% observed a single time. Time point described: mouse harvest day 14 after allogeneic transplant. Each mouse received 10^7 T-cell-depleted marrow cells plus 10^6 splenic CD5+ T cells by tail vein. The sequencing sample was made of skin. The receptors shown here come from a female BALB/c mouse given C57BL/6 T cells with graft-versus-host disease after an allogeneic hematopoietic cell transplant.

This clone is labeled as medium-sized. Here the gene names and germline are mouse. From the germline J gene comes the end of the CDR3, since the read stops 1 residue before it. V is TRBV3 and J is TRBJ1-4; D unresolved. This CDR3 is 15 amino acids long. CDR1 is SNHLY and CDR2 is FYNGKV in the germline V gene (reference sequence). V was shortened by 0 bases and J by 0 bases, with 5 bases between the two germline ends. Incomplete CDR3 DNA: TGTGCCAGCAGCTTAGCGCATTTTTCCAACGAAAGATTATTT. Translation gives CASSLAHFSNERLF. The entire CDR3 protein is CASSLAHFSNERLFF. The full variable domain, its missing parts supplied by reference TRBV3 and TRBJ1-4, is GPKVLQIPSHQIIDMGQMVTLNCDPVSNHLYFYWYKQILGQQMEFLVNFYNGKVMEKSKLFKDQFSVERPDGSYFTLKIQPTALEDSAVYFCASSLAHFSNERLFFGHGTKLSVL.

As for this clone: The gene names here belong to mouse. The CDR3 end is not reached by the read, which stops 1 residue before it; the germline J gene fills it in. The genes are TRBV13-2 and TRBJ1-2; D might be TRBD1 (6 bases). The V end lost 0 bases, the J end lost 1 base, and 7 bases lay between the germline ends. Per the germline V gene, CDR1 is NNHNN and CDR2 is SYGAGS (reference sequence). CDR3 size: 14 residues. CDR3 sequence reads: CASGDGDKNSDYTF. CDR3 DNA, as far as it was read: TGTGCCAGCGGTGATGGGGACAAAAACTCCGACTACACC.

This clone was picked up a small number of times. The gene names given are mouse names. CDR3 sequence reads: CASSPDWGSSAETLYF. The sequenced part of the CDR3 DNA is TGTGCCAGCAGTCCGGACTGGGGGTCTAGTGCAGAAACGCTGTAT. The rearrangement links TRBV26 to TRBJ2-3; 10 nucleotides line up with TRBD2. The DNA ends 1 residue before the CDR3 does, and the rest of the CDR3 is filled in from the germline J gene. The CDR3 consists of 16 residues. Trimming took 4 bases from V and 0 from J; bases not matched to a gene: 4. CDR1 KGHPV and CDR2 FQNQEV come from the germline V gene (reference sequence).

This clone was recorded a few times. Mouse germline and gene names are used. The CDR3 sequence: CASSTGTFQNTLYF. The CDR3 bases that were read are TGTGCCAGCAGTACCGGGACATTTCAAAACACCTTGTAC. V gene TRBV26 combines with J gene TRBJ2-4, with a possible D match to TRBD1 (6 bases). The sequence runs out 1 residue before the end of the CDR3; the remainder is reconstructed from the germline J gene. Germline V lookup: CDR1 KGHPV, CDR2 FQNQEV (reference sequence). With 5 bases removed from V and 2 bases from J, the gap between germline ends came to 11 bases. The CDR3 consists of 14 residues.

By share of the sample, this clone is medium-sized (0.01 to 0.1%). Gene names and germline match the mouse. The CDR3 extends 1 residue past the end of the read, so its final part is completed from the germline J gene. Other nucleotide sequences in the sample specify the same CDR3. The genes are TRBV26 and TRBJ1-4; no clear D gene. Trimming shortened V by 2 bases and J by 0 bases, and 4 bases separated the two germline ends. The CDR3 sequence is 14 residues long. CDR1 is KGHPV, CDR2 FQNQEV, per germline (reference sequence). CDR3 sequence: CASSLQISNERLFF. CDR3 bases read: TGTGCCAGCAGTCTGCAGATTTCCAACGAAAGATTATTT.

This clone was observed a few times. Gene names are the mouse ones. The sequence runs out 1 residue before the end of the CDR3; the remainder is reconstructed from the germline J gene. The genes are TRBV26 and TRBJ1-6, with D hard to call. TRBJ1-6 is reported as an ORF; its role is uncertain. The CDR3 loop spans 13 amino acids. Germline V gives CDR1 KGHPV, CDR2 FQNQEV (reference sequence). V was clipped by 4 bases and J by 3 bases, with 4 bases between them. Partial CDR3 DNA: TGTGCCAGCAGTCAGAGCTATAATTCGCCCCTCTAC. It yields the protein CASSQSYNSPLY. In full, the CDR3 reads CASSQSYNSPLYF.

Worth noting for this clone: Mouse gene names and germline throughout. The read comes to an end 1 residue before the CDR3 does, leaving the germline J gene to fill in the end. The chain couples TRBV26 to TRBJ1-3; possibly TRBD1 for D (5 bases). CDR3 size: 14 residues. Looked up from germline, CDR1 is KGHPV and CDR2 is FQNQEV (reference sequence). The germline V and J ends were trimmed by 0 bases and 4 bases, with 7 bases remaining between them. This CDR3 is CASSLSNRGNTLYF. CDR3 DNA, as far as it was read: TGTGCCAGCAGTCTGTCGAACAGGGGAAATACGCTCTAT.

Of note for this clone: Mouse germline and gene names are used. Sequencing ends 1 residue short of the CDR3 end; the germline J gene provides the rest. V is TRBV26 and J is TRBJ1-3; D remains ambiguous. Germline CDR1 and CDR2: KGHPV and FQNQEV (reference sequence). Trimming cost V 2 bases and J 1 base, with 6 bases left between them. The CDR3 is made up of 14 amino acids. Here the CDR3 reads CASSLSTSGNTLYF. The DNA read from the CDR3 is TGTGCCAGCAGTCTGAGCACATCTGGAAATACGCTCTAT.

This clone is labeled as medium-sized. The germline and genes are mouse ones. The read ends 1 residue before the CDR3 terminus; that terminus is restored from the germline J gene. V is TRBV26 and J is TRBJ2-4, with 8 nucleotides matching TRBD2. Germline V gene data show CDR1 as KGHPV and CDR2 as FQNQEV (reference sequence). The CDR3 contains 15 residues. V lost 2 bases to trimming and J lost 0 bases; unmatched junction nucleotides: 1. The CDR3 is CASSLGGASQNTLYF. The CDR3 bases that were read are TGTGCCAGCAGTCTGGGGGGGGCCAGTCAAAACACCTTGTAC. Together with reference TRBV26 and TRBJ2-4, the CDR3 gives the full variable domain: NSKVIQTPRYLVKGQGQKAKMRCIPEKGHPVVFWYQQNKNNEFKFLINFQNQEVLQQIDMTEKRFSAECPSNSPCSLEIQSSEAGDSALYLCASSLGGASQNTLYFGAGTRLSVL.

A remark on this clone: The germline and genes are mouse ones. The CDR3 loop reads CASKWGGSSYEQYF. The covered CDR3 bases are TGTGCCAGCAAGTGGGGGGGGAGCTCCTATGAACAGTAC. J is TRBJ2-7 and V is TRBV3, with 8 bases matching TRBD2. The missing CDR3 end, 1 residue past where the read stops, is filled in from the germline J gene. V lost 7 bases and J lost 0; bases outside the gene matches: 5. Germline V gene sequence: CDR1 SNHLY, CDR2 FYNGKV (reference sequence). The CDR3 extends over 14 amino acids. The full variable domain, rest sourced from reference TRBV3 and TRBJ2-7, is GPKVLQIPSHQIIDMGQMVTLNCDPVSNHLYFYWYKQILGQQMEFLVNFYNGKVMEKSKLFKDQFSVERPDGSYFTLKIQPTALEDSAVYFCASKWGGSSYEQYFGPGTRLTVL.

This clone was detected only a few times. The gene symbols are mouse symbols. The read gets to within 1 residue of the CDR3 end, and the germline J gene fills in the rest. The rearrangement joins TRBV26 to TRBJ1-5, with TRBD1 as a possible D gene (5 bases). The CDR3 consists of 12 residues. Germline values: CDR1 KGHPV, CDR2 FQNQEV (reference sequence). V gave up 5 bases and J gave up 5 bases, with 7 bases separating them. The DNA read from the CDR3 is TGTGCCAGCAGTTCGGGACACCAGGCTCCGCTT. Its translation is CASSSGHQAPL. The complete CDR3 reads CASSSGHQAPLF.

With regard to this clone: Genes and germline come from the mouse. The read stops 1 residue short of the end of the CDR3; the missing end is completed from the germline J gene. The chain carries TRBV16 and TRBJ1-4; 8 positions match TRBD1. Trimming removed 5 bases from V and 7 bases from J; junction bases left unmatched: 3. The CDR3 sequence is 13 residues long. Germline V CDR1 and CDR2: SGHSA, FRNQAP. The CDR3 DNA, read in part, is TGTGCAAGCAGCCCCACAGGGGGCGAAAGATTATTT. Translating gives CASSPTGGERLF. The full CDR3 protein is CASSPTGGERLFF.